These T cell receptor beta chains were read from a single sample in a study of blood T cell repertoires in COVID-19. TCRdb's table, derived via immunoSEQ multiplex PCR, lists solely in-frame clones and lacks some. This sample yields fewer than 65,000 clones, of which 85% are seen a single time; approximately 6.5% belongs to the top ten. Material for sequencing was peripheral blood. These receptors came from a man aged 55 to 70 with acute or convalescent COVID-19. Each CDR3 is given with its conserved first and last residue. Each record gives: CDR3 protein, CDR3 DNA, D gene, clone size, V gene, J gene. D genes are given only for firm matches. Where a row states a size, it is once, few, many or the class of an expanded clone; other rows omit it.

CDR3 protein: CASSLVAFETGNVGNTIYF; CDR3 DNA: TGCGCCAGCAGCTTGGTAGCTTTCGAGACAGGGAATGTTGGAAACACCATATATTTT; D gene: TRBD1; clone size: .; V gene: TRBV5-1; J gene: TRBJ1-3
CDR3 protein: CASSSQLAGLDEQFF; CDR3 DNA: TGCGCCAGCAGCTCCCAACTAGCGGGTTTGGATGAGCAGTTCTTC; D gene: TRBD2; clone size: once; V gene: TRBV5-1; J gene: TRBJ2-1
CDR3 protein: CASSDRGNEQFF; CDR3 DNA: TGTGCCAGCAGTGATCGGGGCAATGAGCAGTTCTTC; D gene: .; clone size: .; V gene: TRBV2; J gene: TRBJ2-1
CDR3 protein: CASSGGDRHPTSLVAQHF; CDR3 DNA: TGTGCCAGTAGCGGAGGGGACCGCCACCCCACGTCATTGGTTGCCCAGCATTTT; D gene: .; clone size: .; V gene: TRBV19; J gene: TRBJ1-5
CDR3 protein: CASTSPRRSSYEQYF; CDR3 DNA: TGTGCCAGCACCTCCCCGAGGCGGAGCTCCTACGAGCAGTACTTC; D gene: .; clone size: .; V gene: TRBV11-2; J gene: TRBJ2-7
CDR3 protein: CASSPGQGHNSPLHF; CDR3 DNA: TGTGCCAGCTCACCTGGACAGGGGCATAATTCACCCCTCCACTTT; D gene: TRBD1; clone size: .; V gene: TRBV18; J gene: TRBJ1-6
CDR3 protein: CASRTSGSNEQFF; CDR3 DNA: TGCGCCAGCAGGACTAGCGGGAGTAATGAGCAGTTCTTC; D gene: TRBD2; clone size: .; V gene: TRBV5-1; J gene: TRBJ2-1
CDR3 protein: CASSETARVNQPQHF; CDR3 DNA: TGTGCCAGCAGTGAAACGGCCAGGGTCAATCAGCCCCAGCATTTT; D gene: .; clone size: .; V gene: TRBV2; J gene: TRBJ1-5
CDR3 protein: CASTPSGTGVQETQYF; CDR3 DNA: TGTGCCAGCACCCCCTCCGGGACAGGGGTCCAAGAGACCCAGTACTTC; D gene: TRBD1; clone size: .; V gene: TRBV2; J gene: TRBJ2-5
CDR3 protein: CASRGTGLSYEQYF; CDR3 DNA: TGTGCCAGCAGGGGGACAGGGTTGTCCTACGAGCAGTACTTC; D gene: TRBD1; clone size: once; V gene: TRBV6-5; J gene: TRBJ2-7
CDR3 protein: CASSPIPLGQGTDSPLHF; CDR3 DNA: TGTGCCAGCAGTCCTATTCCCCTTGGACAGGGGACGGATTCACCCCTCCACTTT; D gene: TRBD1; clone size: .; V gene: TRBV27; J gene: TRBJ1-6
CDR3 protein: CASSDRSGYNSPLHF; CDR3 DNA: TGTGCCAGCAGTGACAGGTCGGGGTATAATTCACCCCTCCACTTT; D gene: .; clone size: .; V gene: TRBV27; J gene: TRBJ1-6
CDR3 protein: CASSVQGAGQPQHF; CDR3 DNA: TGCGCCAGCAGTGTTCAGGGGGCAGGTCAGCCCCAGCATTTT; D gene: TRBD1; clone size: .; V gene: TRBV10-2; J gene: TRBJ1-5
CDR3 protein: CATSDPSGPRDTQYF; CDR3 DNA: TGTGCCACCAGTGACCCTAGCGGGCCCAGAGATACGCAGTATTTT; D gene: TRBD2; clone size: .; V gene: TRBV24-1; J gene: TRBJ2-3
CDR3 protein: CASSPTGTGGSGELFF; CDR3 DNA: TGTGCCAGCTCACCAACCGGGACAGGGGGATCCGGGGAGCTGTTTTTT; D gene: TRBD1; clone size: .; V gene: TRBV18; J gene: TRBJ2-2
CDR3 protein: CASRPRGGRTQETQYF; CDR3 DNA: TGTGCCAGTAGGCCGAGGGGAGGACGGACACAAGAGACCCAGTACTTC; D gene: .; clone size: .; V gene: TRBV19; J gene: TRBJ2-5
CDR3 protein: CASSLGGSGFYNEQFF; CDR3 DNA: TGTGCCAGCAGTTTAGGCGGGAGCGGGTTCTACAATGAGCAGTTCTTC; D gene: TRBD2; clone size: few; V gene: TRBV28; J gene: TRBJ2-1
CDR3 protein: CASRRQGTEKLFF; CDR3 DNA: TGCGCCAGCAGACGGCAGGGTACTGAAAAACTGTTTTTT; D gene: .; clone size: once; V gene: TRBV5-1; J gene: TRBJ1-4
CDR3 protein: CASSIEGAAEAFF; CDR3 DNA: TGTGCCAGTAGTATAGAAGGGGCCGCTGAAGCTTTCTTT; D gene: .; clone size: .; V gene: TRBV19; J gene: TRBJ1-1
CDR3 protein: CASSPPGHVSYEQYF; CDR3 DNA: TGTGCCAGCAGCCCCCCGGGACACGTTTCCTACGAGCAGTACTTC; D gene: .; clone size: .; V gene: TRBV28; J gene: TRBJ2-7
CDR3 protein: CASKAGESSYNEQFF; CDR3 DNA: TGTGCCAGCAAAGCGGGAGAAAGCTCCTACAATGAGCAGTTCTTC; D gene: TRBD2; clone size: .; V gene: TRBV2; J gene: TRBJ2-1
CDR3 protein: CASSRLAGNNEQFF; CDR3 DNA: TGTGCCAGCAGCAGACTAGCGGGGAACAATGAGCAGTTCTTC; D gene: TRBD2; clone size: .; V gene: TRBV7-9; J gene: TRBJ2-1
CDR3 protein: CASSLGQSRYGYTF; CDR3 DNA: TGTGCCAGCAGCTTAGGACAGTCTCGCTATGGCTACACCTTC; D gene: .; clone size: .; V gene: TRBV7-2; J gene: TRBJ1-2